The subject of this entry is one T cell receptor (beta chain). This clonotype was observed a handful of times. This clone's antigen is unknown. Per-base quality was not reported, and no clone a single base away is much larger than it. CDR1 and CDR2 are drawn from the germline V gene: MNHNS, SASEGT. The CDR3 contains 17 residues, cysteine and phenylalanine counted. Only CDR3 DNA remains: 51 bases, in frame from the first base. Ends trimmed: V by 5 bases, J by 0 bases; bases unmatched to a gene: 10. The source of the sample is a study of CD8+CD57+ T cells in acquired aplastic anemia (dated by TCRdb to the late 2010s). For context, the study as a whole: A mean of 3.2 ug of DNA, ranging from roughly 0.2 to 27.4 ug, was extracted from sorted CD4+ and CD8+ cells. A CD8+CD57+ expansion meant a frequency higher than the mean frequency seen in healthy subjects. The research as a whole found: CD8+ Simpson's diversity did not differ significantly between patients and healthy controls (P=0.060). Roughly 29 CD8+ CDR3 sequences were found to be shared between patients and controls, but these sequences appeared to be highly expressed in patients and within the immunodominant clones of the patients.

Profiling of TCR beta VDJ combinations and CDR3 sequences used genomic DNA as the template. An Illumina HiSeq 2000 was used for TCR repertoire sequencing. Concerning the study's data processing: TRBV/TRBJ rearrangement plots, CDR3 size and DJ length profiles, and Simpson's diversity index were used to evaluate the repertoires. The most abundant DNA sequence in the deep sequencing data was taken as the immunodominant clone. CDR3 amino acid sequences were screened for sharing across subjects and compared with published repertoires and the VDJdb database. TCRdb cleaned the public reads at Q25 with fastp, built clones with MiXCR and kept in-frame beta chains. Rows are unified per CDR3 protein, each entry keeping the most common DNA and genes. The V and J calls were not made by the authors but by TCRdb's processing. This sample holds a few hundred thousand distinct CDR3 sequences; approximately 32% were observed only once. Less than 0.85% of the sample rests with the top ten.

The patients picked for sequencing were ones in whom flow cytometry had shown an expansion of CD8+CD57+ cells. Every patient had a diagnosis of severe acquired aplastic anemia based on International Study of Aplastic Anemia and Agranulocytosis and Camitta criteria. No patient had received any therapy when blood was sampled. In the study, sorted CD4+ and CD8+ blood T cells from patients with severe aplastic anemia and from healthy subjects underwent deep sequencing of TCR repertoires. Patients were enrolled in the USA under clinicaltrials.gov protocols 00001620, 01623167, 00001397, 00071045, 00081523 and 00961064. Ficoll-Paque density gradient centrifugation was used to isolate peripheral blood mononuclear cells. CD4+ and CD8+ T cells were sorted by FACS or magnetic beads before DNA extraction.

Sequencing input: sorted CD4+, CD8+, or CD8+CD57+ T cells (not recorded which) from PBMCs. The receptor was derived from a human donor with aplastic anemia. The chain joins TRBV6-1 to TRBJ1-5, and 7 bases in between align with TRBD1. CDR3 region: CASSPDIQGFSNQPQHF. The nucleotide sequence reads TGTGCCAGCAGTCCCGACATACAGGGGTTTAGCAATCAGCCCCAGCATTTT.